The clone carrying this TCR beta chain was picked up a small number of times. Its specificity is unknown. The sample comes from a study of T cell repertoires in cytomegalovirus infection. TCRdb re-called the reads through MiXCR, storing one row per CDR3 protein. The sample lists 380,000 or so distinct CDR3 sequences, about 35% occurring once. CDR3 length: 14 residues. Trimming removed 0 bases at V and 5 bases at J, with 8 bases between. From germline, CDR1 is SGHDT and CDR2 YYEEEE. This specimen consisted of cultured PBMCs, obtained from culture after CMV antigen stimulation. The sequence came from a human donor in good health (CMV status not recorded). Some clones in this sample may be carry-over from other donors' samples. V usage is TRBV5-6 and J usage is TRBJ2-2, with D unclear. The CDR3 DNA sequence: TGTGCCAGCAGCTTGGCGCAGACAACCGGGGAGCTGTTTTTT. Its protein is CASSLAQTTGELFF.